This TCR beta chain comes out of a study of long-term antiretroviral therapy in people with HIV. Broader study findings: Those clones which expanded before ART made up the dominant part of the repertoire at all time points. When set beside controls, HIV repertoires had CDR3 length ranges that were narrower.

The assay, immunoSEQ v3.0, was run at survey level. Assay: immunoSEQ multiplex PCR; the TCRdb copy retains only in-frame clones and omits some. The sample carries 24,000 or so clones, approximately 79% recorded once. None of the participants with HIV were treated outside the United States. Specimens held roughly 0.9-10 million cryopreserved PBMC prior to DNA extraction. The CDR3 length is 17 residues. The ends lost 4 bases at V and 3 bases at J; junction bases unmatched: 12. CDR1 is SGHNT and CDR2 is YYREEE in the germline V gene (reference sequence). This clone was recorded once. No antigen is known for it.

The V and J genes are TRBV5-4 and TRBJ2-3; TRBD2 matches at 9 bases. The sample here was unsorted PBMCs, taken 1.2 years after starting antiretroviral therapy. This receptor was identified in a middle-aged woman with HIV. The CDR3 DNA reads TGTGCCAGCAGCCGGCCCCAGCGGGGGGCCGGGACAGATACGCAGTATTTT. Translating it yields CASSRPQRGAGTDTQYF. Based on the CDR3 plus reference TRBV5-4 and TRBJ2-3, the full variable domain is ETGVTQSPTHLIKTRGQQVTLRCSSQSGHNTVSWYQQALGQGPQFIFQYYREEENGRGNFPPRFSGLQFPNYSSELNVNALELDDSALYLCASSRPQRGAGTDTQYFGPGTRLTVL.